Listed here is a single TCR beta chain. The data originate from a study of T-cell reconstitution after alpha-beta-depleted transplantation in children. Per the germline V gene, CDR1 is ENHRY and CDR2 is SYGVKD. J was trimmed by 4 bases and V by 2 bases; bases with no gene match: 4. The CDR3 is made up of 16 amino acids. During its preparation, the TCRbeta library received unique molecular identifiers. TCRdb fed the PCR reads into MiXCR, producing one record per CDR3 protein. Among about half a million distinct CDR3 sequences, under 15% were seen once, and the ten largest hold around 5.6%. This clonotype was sampled from a human donor who donated a stem cell graft to a child with combined immunodeficiency. The sequencing used PBMCs from the stem cell graft donor, collected from the stem cell graft. The rearrangement uses TRBV10-3 and TRBJ2-1; 11 bases agree with TRBD2. The CDR3 region has the DNA TGTGCCATCAGTGAGGGGGGACTAGCGGTATACAATGAGCAGTTCTTC. It translates to CAISEGGLAVYNEQFF.